This TCR beta chain comes out of a study of T cells in Graves' hyperthyroidism and ophthalmopathy. Researchers amplified the TCR beta CDR3 regions from RNA transcripts. When the TCR CDR3 underwent first-round RT-PCR, the HTBI primer set was used. TCRdb redid the calling of the multiplex PCR reads with MiXCR, one entry per CDR3 protein. The sample consists of more than 350,000 distinct CDR3 sequences, under 15% of them appearing once. The V segment lost 8 bases and the J segment 2 bases; nucleotides outside the gene matches: 5. The CDR3 has 14 amino acids. Germline CDR1 is ENHRY and CDR2 is SYGVKD. The TCR sequence derives from a woman aged 30 to 39 with Graves' hyperthyroidism. The sequenced sample consisted of blood. J is TRBJ1-5 and V is TRBV10-3; 8 bases agree with TRBD1. In nucleotides, the CDR3 is TGTGCCATCTCTCCGGACAGGGGCAATCAGCCCCAGCATTTT. It translates to CAISPDRGNQPQHF.